The 25 T cell receptor beta chains in this list originate from one sample, sequenced in a study of cytomegalovirus exposure and HLA in healthy donors. Both 60 Vbeta primers and 13 Jbeta primers went into the PCR. Profiled with immunoSEQ multiplex PCR; TCRdb holds only in-frame clones, not every one. The sample has about 130,000 clones, about 77% seen once. Input material: PBMCs. These receptors were collected from a man aged 50 or older in good health and CMV-seronegative.

This clone was counted a single time. Here the CDR3 reads CASSLISAGASTDTQYF. As DNA, the CDR3 is TGTGCCAGCAGCTTAATTTCTGCGGGTGCTAGCACAGATACGCAGTATTTT. The chain uses TRBV11-2 and TRBJ2-3, with D maybe TRBD2 (5 bases). The CDR3 length is 17 residues. Trimming left V 2 bases short and J 0 bases short, with 15 bases between. Germline values: CDR1 SGHAT, CDR2 FQNNGV.

The V gene is TRBV6-1, the J gene TRBJ2-3, with TRBD2 as a possible D gene (5 bases). The CDR3 contains 16 residues. Germline lookup yields CDR1 MNHNS and CDR2 SASEGT. The germline V and J ends were trimmed by 4 bases and 0 bases, with 14 bases remaining between them. CDR3 nucleotides: TGTGCCAGCAGTGGGGGTCTGCGGGTTAGCACAGATACGCAGTATTTT. Its protein product is CASSGGLRVSTDTQYF.

J is TRBJ2-2 and V is TRBV2; D is uncertain. Trimming took off 3 bases at V and 7 bases at J, with 6 bases between the two ends. CDR1 is SNHLY, CDR2 FYNNEI, per germline. This CDR3 spans 12 amino acids. The CDR3 here is CASSDPNGELFF. The CDR3 DNA follows: TGTGCCAGCAGTGACCCCAACGGGGAGCTGTTTTTT. Looking up the rest from reference TRBV2 and TRBJ2-2 gives the full variable domain: EPEVTQTPSHQVTQMGQEVILRCVPISNHLYFYWYRQILGQKVEFLVSFYNNEISEKSEIFDDQFSVERPDGSNFTLKIRSTKLEDSAMYFCASSDPNGELFFGEGSRLTVL.

In this sample, this clone turned up a few times. The chain recombines TRBV10-3 with TRBJ2-7; D uncertain. The CDR3 has 15 amino acids. Germline V lookup: CDR1 ENHRY, CDR2 SYGVKD. V was shortened by 0 bases and J by 0 bases, with 9 bases between the two germline ends. CDR3 nucleotides: TGTGCCATCAGTGAGTCAGAGAGAAGCTCCTACGAGCAGTACTTC. Amino acids: CAISESERSSYEQYF.

This clone occurred a few times. This rearrangement joins TRBV25-1 to TRBJ2-7; D is uncertain. CDR1 is MGHDK and CDR2 is SYGVNS in the germline V gene. Trimming took 1 base from V and 1 from J, leaving 11 bases between them. The CDR3 is 15 residues long. CDR3 protein: CASSESGKLSYEQYF. The CDR3 DNA follows: TGTGCCAGCAGTGAATCTGGCAAATTATCCTACGAGCAGTACTTC.

This clone was found a few times. The V and J genes are TRBV5-4 and TRBJ2-7; TRBD1 aligns across 10 bases. Germline CDR1 SGHNT, CDR2 YYREEE (reference sequence). After removal of 4 bases from V and 6 bases from J, the junction contained 10 bases not matched to a gene. This CDR3 region has 15 residues. CDR3 in amino acids: CASSRSGTGEAEQYF. The DNA of the CDR3 is TGTGCCAGCAGCCGGAGCGGGACAGGGGAGGCCGAGCAGTACTTC.

J is TRBJ2-4 and V is TRBV7-2; 9 nucleotides match TRBD1. The length of the CDR3 is 18 residues. Germline assignment: CDR1 SGHTA and CDR2 FQGNSA. The J segment lost 0 bases and the V segment lost 3 bases, leaving 9 bases of the junction unmatched. The CDR3: CASSFWGQGQLAKNIQYF. CDR3 coding DNA: TGTGCCAGCAGCTTCTGGGGACAGGGCCAACTAGCCAAAAACATTCAGTACTTC. Filled out from reference TRBV7-2 and TRBJ2-4, the complete variable domain reads GAGVSQSPSNKVTEKGKDVELRCDPISGHTALYWYRQSLGQGLEFLIYFQGNSAPDKSGLPSDRFSAERTGGSVSTLTIQRTQQEDSAVYLCASSFWGQGQLAKNIQYFGAGTRLSVL.

This CDR3 is CASSQRRSQDTGELFF. The DNA of the CDR3 is TGTGCCAGCAGCCAAAGGCGGAGCCAAGACACCGGGGAGCTGTTTTTT. V is TRBV14 and J is TRBJ2-2; no definite D call. Germline assignment: CDR1 SGHDN and CDR2 FVKESK. Trimming cost V 2 bases and J 3 bases, with 13 bases left between them. The CDR3 is 16 amino acids.

The chain links TRBV4-1 to TRBJ2-1; no firm D call. The CDR3 sequence is 14 residues long. With 0 bases removed from V and 11 bases from J, the gap between germline ends came to 14 bases. Germline loops: CDR1 MGHRA, CDR2 YSYEKL. The CDR3 sequence: CASSQDEGWAQQFF. In DNA form, the CDR3 reads TGCGCCAGCAGCCAAGATGAAGGATGGGCCCAGCAGTTCTTC.

The chain employs TRBV2 and TRBJ2-1, with TRBD2 as a possible D gene (5 bases). The ends were cut back, 5 bases at V and 6 bases at J, with 14 bases in the middle. The CDR3 runs 14 residues. Per the germline V gene, CDR1 is SNHLY and CDR2 is FYNNEI. The CDR3 coding sequence is TGTGCCAGCAGTCGAGGGTTTGGGGTCAATGAGCAGTTCTTC. Residues: CASSRGFGVNEQFF.

This chain's CDR3 is CASSLTRPGKRNYEQYF. In DNA form, the CDR3 reads TGTGCCAGCAGCCTCACTCGGCCAGGGAAGCGAAACTACGAGCAGTACTTC. The chain links TRBV5-6 to TRBJ2-7; possible D gene TRBD1, 5 bases. The CDR3 contains 17 residues. V lost 4 bases, J lost 3 bases, and 23 bases lay in between. CDR1 and CDR2 (germline): SGHDT, YYEEEE.

V is TRBV1 and J is TRBJ1-5. TRBV1 is labeled a pseudogene. The CDR3 is made up of 14 amino acids. As DNA, the CDR3 is TGCACCAGCAGCCAAGGTCGAGGGAGTCAGCCCCAGCATTTT. Its translation is CTSSQGRGSQPQHF.

The chain has TRBV7-9 and TRBJ1-2; D perhaps matches TRBD1 (5 bases). V lost 2 bases to trimming and J lost 0 bases, with 10 bases between them. CDR3 length equals 15 residues. Germline loops: CDR1 SEHNR, CDR2 FQNEAQ (reference sequence). This CDR3 reads CASSLITGANYGYTF. In DNA form, the CDR3 reads TGTGCCAGCAGCTTAATCACAGGAGCTAACTATGGCTACACCTTC.

This chain joins TRBV5-4 and TRBJ1-2; 9 bases are a match to TRBD1. CDR3 length: 14 residues. CDR1 and CDR2 from the germline V gene are SGHNT and YYREEE (reference sequence). J was trimmed by 8 bases and V by 4 bases; bases with no gene match: 9. In nucleotides, the CDR3 is TGTGCCAGCAGCGGCTGGGACAGGGCAAAAGGCTACACCTTC. This codes for CASSGWDRAKGYTF. Full variable domain (remainder filled in from reference TRBV5-4 and TRBJ1-2): ETGVTQSPTHLIKTRGQQVTLRCSSQSGHNTVSWYQQALGQGPQFIFQYYREEENGRGNFPPRFSGLQFPNYSSELNVNALELDDSALYLCASSGWDRAKGYTFGSGTRLTVV.

This clone showed up just a few times. The chain carries TRBV15 and TRBJ2-7; a weak D match, TRBD1 (6 bases). This CDR3 region has 15 residues. Between the trimmed V and J ends, which lost 5 bases and 7 bases, there was a span of 21 bases. Germline CDR1 reads LNHNV; CDR2 reads YYDKDF (reference sequence). Here the CDR3 reads CATSLRTELPREQYF. In nucleotides, the CDR3 is TGTGCCACCAGCCTTCGGACAGAATTACCTAGGGAGCAGTACTTC.

This clone has more than one count but fewer than ten. The rearrangement links TRBV2 to TRBJ2-1; 9 bases fit TRBD2. Germline values: CDR1 SNHLY, CDR2 FYNNEI. The CDR3 is 17 amino acids. V was clipped by 5 bases and J by 0 bases; unmatched bases: 8. CDR3 amino acids: CASSPLRAGGSYNEQFF. The DNA of the CDR3 is TGTGCCAGCAGTCCGTTGAGAGCGGGAGGCTCCTACAATGAGCAGTTCTTC.

The chain employs TRBV4-1 and TRBJ2-3; no definite D call. V was clipped by 4 bases and J by 3 bases, with 8 bases between them. Germline V gene data show CDR1 as MGHRA and CDR2 as YSYEKL. CDR3 length: 13 residues. CDR3 amino acids: CASSPLWTDTQYF. CDR3 bases: TGCGCCAGCAGCCCCCTATGGACAGATACGCAGTATTTT.

This clone was seen at least ten times. V is TRBV28 and J is TRBJ1-2; tentative D call: TRBD1 (5 bases). V gave up 6 bases and J gave up 1 base, with 9 bases separating them. The CDR3 is 13 residues long. Germline lookup yields CDR1 MDHEN and CDR2 SYDVKM. CDR3 nucleotide sequence: TGTGCCAGCAGGTGGGGCGGTAACTATGGCTACACCTTC. Protein sequence: CASRWGGNYGYTF.

The rearrangement joins TRBV18 to TRBJ1-5; 8 bases are a match to TRBD1. Germline V gene lookup returns CDR1 KGHSH and CDR2 LQKENI. This CDR3 is built from 16 residues. Losses at the gene ends were 1 base for V and 4 bases for J; bases not matched to a gene: 6. The CDR3 protein is CASSPQRQGLNQPQHF. The CDR3 bases are TGTGCCAGCTCACCACAAAGACAGGGGTTGAATCAGCCCCAGCATTTT.

V is TRBV7-2 and J is TRBJ2-5; TRBD1 matches at 8 bases. The CDR3 spans 14 residues. Germline trimming cut 5 bases from V and 1 base from J; bases unmatched to any gene: 3. Germline loops: CDR1 SGHTA, CDR2 FQGNSA. The CDR3 loop is CASSMDRAQETQYF. In DNA, the CDR3 is TGTGCCAGCAGCATGGACAGGGCCCAAGAGACCCAGTACTTC.

The chain couples TRBV5-1 to TRBJ2-5; D is undetermined. V lost 0 bases to trimming and J lost 5 bases, with 17 bases between them. CDR1 is SGHRS and CDR2 is YFSETQ in the germline V gene. This CDR3 spans 16 amino acids. This CDR3 is CASSLGAVAVRETQYF. As DNA, the CDR3 is TGCGCCAGCAGCTTGGGTGCCGTGGCGGTCCGGGAGACCCAGTACTTC.

This rearrangement joins TRBV18 to TRBJ2-7, with TRBD2 matching 14 bases. The V segment lost 5 bases and the J segment 4 bases; nucleotides outside the gene matches: 4. Germline V CDR1 and CDR2: KGHSH, LQKENI. This CDR3 comprises 15 residues. The CDR3 here is CASSSRLAGGYEQYF. CDR3 DNA sequence: TGTGCCAGCTCATCTAGACTAGCGGGAGGGTACGAGCAGTACTTC.

The chain joins TRBV6-4 to TRBJ1-5, with 10 nucleotides matching TRBD1. The CDR3 runs to 13 residues. Germline CDR1 and CDR2: MRHNA and SNTAGT. V lost 5 bases, J lost 9 bases, and 4 bases stayed unmatched. CDR3 DNA sequence: TGTGCCAGCAGTTGGGACAGGGGAGGGCCCCAGCATTTT. It encodes CASSWDRGGPQHF.

This sequence joins TRBV9 and TRBJ2-1; D possibly corresponds to TRBD2 (5 bases). V was shortened by 6 bases and J by 0 bases, with 16 bases between the two germline ends. Germline CDR1 SGDLS, CDR2 YYNGEE. CDR3 length: 16 amino acids. The CDR3 DNA is TGTGCCAGCACCGCTGCGGGCCACAGCTCCTACAATGAGCAGTTCTTC. It is translated as CASTAAGHSSYNEQFF.

The rearrangement links TRBV2 to TRBJ2-5, with TRBD1 identical over 7 bases. This CDR3 spans 14 amino acids. Germline V gene sequence: CDR1 SNHLY, CDR2 FYNNEI. V shed 1 base and J 4 bases; nucleotides not matched to a gene: 3. CDR3 region: CASSEEGASETQYF. The DNA of the CDR3 is TGTGCCAGCAGTGAAGAGGGGGCCTCAGAGACCCAGTACTTC.